This T cell receptor (beta chain) was identified in a study of response to subunit inactivated influenza vaccine. Study-wide points: Authors suggested each seasonal flu vaccination may recruit only limited numbers of new T cells.

Each CDR3 protein is one row after TCRdb ran MiXCR on the RT-PCR reads. The repertoire holds 500,000 to 600,000 distinct CDR3 sequences, with 10% to 15% as singletons. This CDR3 region has 16 residues. The germline gives CDR1 MDHEN, CDR2 SYDVKM. J lost 8 bases, V lost 2 bases, and 12 bases had no gene match. This clonotype was seen more than once but under ten times. Its antigen is not identified. The V and J genes are TRBV28 and TRBJ2-5, with TRBD2 matching 9 bases. The material sequenced was PBMCs from blood, taken 40 to 50 days after vaccination. The clonotype was recovered from a man between 45 and 60 years old who received an inactivated influenza vaccine. The CDR3 coding sequence is TGTGCCAGCAGTTTAAAAGGGGGGACTAGCAGGGGAACCCAGTACTTC. This encodes CASSLKGGTSRGTQYF.